This T cell receptor (beta chain) stems from a study of T cells in Graves' hyperthyroidism and ophthalmopathy. Trimming stripped 1 base from V and 4 bases from J, with 7 bases between. Germline CDR1 is MDHEN and CDR2 is SYDVKM. The length of the CDR3 is 13 residues. Study-wide findings and caveats: Stable hyperthyroidism and ophthalmopathy were separated using 13 V-J signatures.

This clonotype was detected only a few times. The antigen is not known. RNA transcripts were the template for amplifying TCR beta CDR3 regions. With the HTBI primer set, the TCR CDR3 went through a first round of RT-PCR. TCRdb used MiXCR to reprocess the multiplex PCR reads, holding one entry per CDR3 protein. Found here are 730,000 or so distinct CDR3 sequences, 18% of them singletons; the top ten hold over 15%. Material: blood. V gene TRBV28 combines with J gene TRBJ1-2; D gene unclear. The TCR comes from a woman between 50 and 59 years old with Graves' hyperthyroidism that later progressed to Graves' ophthalmopathy. The CDR3 sequence is CASSLYAVYGYTF. Here the CDR3 DNA reads TGTGCCAGCAGTTTATATGCGGTCTATGGCTACACCTTC.